Each of the 18 T cell receptor beta chains below was sequenced from the same sample in a study of human T cells and chemical hapten exposure. This sample's time point: pre-sensitization, week 0. Treatment here: therapeutic diphenylcyclopropenone sensitization with weekly scalp DPC. MiXCR was run by TCRdb on the RACE reads, yielding one entry per CDR3 protein. The table lists roughly 380,000 distinct CDR3 sequences, 4.5% to 5.5% of them singletons. Material: whole blood, obtained in connection with sensitization to the hapten diphenylcyclopropenone (DPC). The receptors were sampled from a woman aged 45-65 years with alopecia areata. Some clones in this sample may be carry-over from other donors' samples.

This clonotype came up many times. The chain uses TRBV7-9 and TRBJ2-3, with 7 bases lining up with TRBD1. Germline V lookup: CDR1 SEHNR, CDR2 FQNEAQ (reference sequence). V was pared by 4 bases and J by 2 bases, with 6 bases of the junction left unmatched. The CDR3 sequence is 15 residues long. CDR3 loop: CASSSTGSATDTQYF. Written as DNA, the CDR3 is TGTGCCAGCAGCTCGACAGGGTCAGCCACAGATACGCAGTATTTT.

The chain is built from TRBV5-1 and TRBJ2-4; no clear D. V lost 0 bases, J lost 6 bases, and 10 bases lay in between. CDR1 and CDR2 from the germline V gene are SGHRS and YFSETQ. The CDR3 is 14 amino acids. The CDR3 spells CASSLGEPLNIQYF. In nucleotides, the CDR3 is TGCGCCAGCAGCTTGGGAGAGCCACTAAACATTCAGTACTTC. Using reference TRBV5-1 and TRBJ2-4 for the parts outside the CDR3, the full variable domain is KAGVTQTPRYLIKTRGQQVTLSCSPISGHRSVSWYQQTPGQGLQFLFEYFSETQRNKGNFPGRFSGRQFSNSRSEMNVSTLELGDSALYLCASSLGEPLNIQYFGAGTRLSVL.

The V call is TRBV20-1, the J call TRBJ2-3; 11 bases line up with TRBD1. Germline lookup yields CDR1 DFQATT and CDR2 SNEGSKA (reference sequence). Trimming cost V 3 bases and J 4 bases; bases outside gene matches: 3. The CDR3 contains 14 residues. The CDR3 sequence: CSASGTGGSDTQYF. CDR3 DNA: TGCAGTGCTAGCGGGACAGGGGGGTCAGATACGCAGTATTTT.

This clonotype was observed at least ten times. This chain uses TRBV29-1 with TRBJ2-1; TRBD2 matches 8 bases. Trimming cost V 5 bases and J 7 bases; bases outside gene matches: 7. The CDR3 loop spans 13 amino acids. Germline assignment: CDR1 SQVTM and CDR2 ANQGSEA. The CDR3 region is CSVLAGGGNEQFF. The CDR3 DNA reads as TGCAGCGTTCTGGCGGGGGGCGGAAATGAGCAGTTCTTC.

This clonotype was detected many times. The rearrangement joins TRBV5-6 to TRBJ1-5; a weak D match, TRBD1 (5 bases). Trimming left V 2 bases short and J 8 bases short, with 8 bases between. CDR3 size: 12 residues. Germline loops: CDR1 SGHDT, CDR2 YYEEEE. CDR3 protein: CASSFWGEPQHF. The DNA for the CDR3 is TGTGCCAGCAGCTTTTGGGGCGAGCCCCAGCATTTT.

This chain uses TRBV13 with TRBJ2-1, with 8 bases fitting TRBD2. This CDR3 has 16 amino acids. V dropped 0 bases and J dropped 7; count of bases not matched to a gene: 8. CDR1 and CDR2 from the germline V gene are PRHDT and FYEKMQ (reference sequence). CDR3: CASSLGREGAGNEQFF. In DNA form, the CDR3 reads TGTGCCAGCAGCTTAGGCCGGGAGGGCGCGGGGAATGAGCAGTTCTTC.

In its sample, this clonotype was seen many times. The chain couples TRBV20-1 to TRBJ2-3, with D tentatively TRBD1 (6 bases). The CDR3 runs 16 residues. Looked up from germline, CDR1 is DFQATT and CDR2 is SNEGSKA (reference sequence). Trimming left V 5 bases short and J 1 base short, with 19 bases between. The CDR3 bases are TGCAGTGCTCCCCACTTAAGGGGGACGGGCACAGATACGCAGTATTTT. As protein: CSAPHLRGTGTDTQYF.

V usage is TRBV9 and J usage is TRBJ2-6; D remains unclear. The V end lost 4 bases, the J end lost 0 bases, and 8 bases lay between the germline ends. The CDR3 length is 15 residues. Germline V gene sequence: CDR1 SGDLS, CDR2 YYNGEE. The CDR3 nucleotides read TGTGCCAGCAGCCCCTGGAGCTCTGGGGCCAACGTCCTGACTTTC. Translating it yields CASSPWSSGANVLTF.

This clonotype appeared many times. The rearrangement joins TRBV5-4 to TRBJ1-4; D is ambiguous. Germline CDR1 and CDR2: SGHNT and YYREEE (reference sequence). The CDR3 covers 13 residues. The V gene lost 0 bases and the J gene lost 4 bases, with 4 bases spanning the gap. The CDR3 sequence: CASSLGSNEKLFF. In DNA, the CDR3 is TGTGCCAGCAGCTTGGGCAGTAATGAAAAACTGTTTTTT.

This clonotype appeared many times. The rearrangement joins TRBV6-5 to TRBJ2-1; 7 bases line up with TRBD1. The germline V gene has CDR1 MNHEY and CDR2 SVGAGI. J was trimmed by 12 bases and V by 6 bases; bases with no gene match: 8. The CDR3 has 12 residues. The CDR3 protein is CASRLKTGSQFF. Written as DNA, the CDR3 is TGTGCCAGCAGACTGAAGACAGGGTCGCAGTTCTTC.

There are many counts of this clonotype. The chain carries TRBV13 and TRBJ2-1; no firm D call. The germline CDR1 and CDR2 sequences are PRHDT and FYEKMQ (reference sequence). This CDR3 is 15 amino acids long. With 4 bases removed from V and 9 bases from J, the gap between germline ends came to 19 bases. The CDR3 sequence is CASSYPSTLPVEQFF. In DNA form, the CDR3 reads TGTGCCAGCAGCTACCCCTCGACCCTACCCGTTGAGCAGTTCTTC.

This clonotype was detected ten times or more. This chain connects TRBV3-1 to TRBJ2-1; possible D gene TRBD1, 5 bases. V lost 1 base and J 4 bases, leaving 5 bases between the germline ends. The CDR3 spans 13 residues. The germline CDR1 and CDR2 sequences are LGHDT and YNNKEL (reference sequence). The CDR3 DNA sequence: TGTGCCAGCAGCCAAGCAGGGTACAATGAGCAGTTCTTC. Its protein product is CASSQAGYNEQFF.

The rearrangement joins TRBV4-2 to TRBJ1-1, with unresolved D. The germline V gene has CDR1 LGHNA and CDR2 YNFKEQ. The CDR3 runs 15 residues. Trimming cost V 1 base and J 0 bases, with 9 bases left between them. The CDR3: CASSQVSDLNTEAFF. Here the CDR3 DNA reads TGTGCCAGCAGCCAAGTTTCAGACCTGAACACTGAAGCTTTCTTT.

This clonotype appeared many times. The chain employs TRBV28 and TRBJ2-1, with D tentatively TRBD1 (5 bases). The CDR3 is made up of 15 amino acids. The germline V gene has CDR1 MDHEN and CDR2 SYDVKM. Trimming removed 1 base at V and 5 bases at J, with 12 bases between. This CDR3 is CASSLLQTANNEQFF. DNA for the CDR3: TGTGCCAGCAGTTTATTGCAGACAGCGAACAATGAGCAGTTCTTC.

This clonotype was detected many times. The V gene is TRBV28, the J gene TRBJ2-2; D not resolved. Deletions cut 6 bases from V and 2 bases from J, with 4 bases between. This CDR3 has 12 residues. Germline V gene data show CDR1 as MDHEN and CDR2 as SYDVKM. The CDR3: CASSLNTGELFF. CDR3 DNA: TGTGCCAGCAGCCTCAACACCGGGGAGCTGTTTTTT. The variable domain in full, completed from reference TRBV28 and TRBJ2-2, reads DVKVTQSSRYLVKRTGEKVFLECVQDMDHENMFWYRQDPGLGLRLIYFSYDVKMKEKGDIPEGYSVSREKKERFSLILESASTNQTSMYLCASSLNTGELFFGEGSRLTVL.

This clonotype has a count of ten or more. V and J are TRBV12-3 or TRBV12-4 and TRBJ1-2; TRBD1 is a possible D gene (5 bases). Trimming removed 5 bases from V and 4 bases from J, with 14 bases in between. CDR3 length equals 14 residues. The CDR3 region is CASSPGTGSYGYTF. The CDR3 DNA reads TGTGCCAGCAGTCCCGGGACCGGCAGCTATGGCTACACCTTC.

This clonotype was seen ten or more times. This chain joins TRBV29-1 and TRBJ2-3; D gene unclear. Germline V gene sequence: CDR1 SQVTM, CDR2 ANQGSEA. The CDR3 length is 12 residues. Trimming pared 6 bases from V and 3 bases from J, leaving 10 bases between. The chain's CDR3 is CSVIAWTDTQYF. CDR3 sequence (DNA): TGCAGCGTAATTGCGTGGACAGATACGCAGTATTTT.

This clonotype was detected many times. J is TRBJ2-2 and V is TRBV5-6; 7 bases agree with TRBD1. Germline V gene sequence: CDR1 SGHDT, CDR2 YYEEEE. There are 16 residues in the CDR3. Trimming took 2 bases from V and 5 from J; bases not matched to a gene: 9. CDR3 residues: CASSLTGTVMTGELFF. The CDR3 DNA reads TGTGCCAGCAGCTTAACCGGGACAGTCATGACCGGGGAGCTGTTTTTT.